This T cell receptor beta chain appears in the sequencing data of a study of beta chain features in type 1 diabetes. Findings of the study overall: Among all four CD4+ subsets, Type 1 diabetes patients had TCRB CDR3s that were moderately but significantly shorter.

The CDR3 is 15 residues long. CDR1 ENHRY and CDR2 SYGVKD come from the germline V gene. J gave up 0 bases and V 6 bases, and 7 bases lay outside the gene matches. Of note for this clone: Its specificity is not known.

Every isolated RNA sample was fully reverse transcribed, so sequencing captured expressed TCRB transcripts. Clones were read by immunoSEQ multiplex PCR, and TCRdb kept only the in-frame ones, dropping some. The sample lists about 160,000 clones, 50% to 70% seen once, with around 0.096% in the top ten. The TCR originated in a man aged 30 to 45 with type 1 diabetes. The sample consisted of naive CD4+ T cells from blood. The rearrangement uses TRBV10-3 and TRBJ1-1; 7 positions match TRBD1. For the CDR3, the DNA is TGTGCCATCAGCGAAACGGACAGGATGAACACTGAAGCTTTCTTT. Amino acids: CAISETDRMNTEAFF.